One sample yielded the 31 T cell receptor beta chains listed below, sequenced in a study of blood T cell repertoires in COVID-19. Repertoires were generated with immunoSEQ multiplex PCR, while TCRdb's copy carries only in-frame clones and drops some. The data show 85,000 to 100,000 clones, about nine tenths seen once. Sequencing input: peripheral blood. Source of these receptors: a man aged 55 to 69 with acute or convalescent COVID-19.

The rearrangement uses TRBV10-3 and TRBJ2-7; 8 bases map to TRBD1. V trimming: 8 bases; J trimming: 5 bases; junction bases outside the gene matches: 5. The CDR3 is 12 residues long. CDR1 is ENHRY, CDR2 SYGVKD, per germline. CDR3 bases: TGTGCCATCGGCACAGGGGGGAACGAGCAGTACGTC. This sequence encodes CAIGTGGNEQYV.

A single count supports this clone. This chain links TRBV6-1 with TRBJ1-1; D gene unclear. The V gene's germline CDR1 is MNHNS and CDR2 SASEGT. The CDR3 runs to 14 residues. Trimming removed 2 bases from V and 1 base from J, with 8 bases in between. CDR3 sequence: CASSEIGKNTEAFF. Here the CDR3 DNA reads TGTGCCAGCAGTGAAATTGGCAAGAACACTGAAGCTTTCTTT.

In DNA, the CDR3 is TGCGCCAGCAGCTTGGGGGACAGGGACTATGGCTACACCTTC. Translation gives CASSLGDRDYGYTF. The chain is built from TRBV5-1 and TRBJ1-2; 9 bases map to TRBD1. In germline, CDR1 is SGHRS, CDR2 YFSETQ. The CDR3 extends over 14 amino acids. Trimming removed 0 bases from V and 3 bases from J; junction bases left unmatched: 0.

This clone has only one observation. This chain links TRBV7-2 with TRBJ2-4; 9 bases are a match to TRBD1. Trimming at V came to 5 bases and at J to 1 base, leaving 3 bases not matched to a gene. From germline, CDR1 is SGHTA and CDR2 FQGNSA. This CDR3 contains 15 residues. CDR3 region: CASSPGQGAKNIQYF. CDR3 in DNA: TGTGCCAGCAGCCCCGGACAGGGGGCCAAAAACATTCAGTACTTC.

Concerning this clone itself: One end of the junction fails to match germline, which may point to a read error. The rearrangement links TRBV9 to TRBJ1-5; maybe TRBD1 (6 bases). The germline gives CDR1 SGDLS, CDR2 YYNGEE. CDR3 length: 14 amino acids. CDR3: CARSRGGANQPQHF. The CDR3 DNA sequence: TGTGCCCGCAGCCGGGGGGGGGCCAATCAGCCCCAGCATTTT.

The chain employs TRBV7-2 and TRBJ1-3; no definite D call. This CDR3 region has 12 residues. Trimming cost V 1 base and J 6 bases, with 4 bases left between them. CDR1 is SGHTA, CDR2 FQGNSA, per germline. The CDR3 region is CASSLGQNTIYF. The CDR3 coding sequence is TGTGCCAGCAGCTTAGGGCAAAACACCATATATTTT. Drawing the rest from reference TRBV7-2 and TRBJ1-3, the complete variable domain is GAGVSQSPSNKVTEKGKDVELRCDPISGHTALYWYRQSLGQGLEFLIYFQGNSAPDKSGLPSDRFSAERTGGSVSTLTIQRTQQEDSAVYLCASSLGQNTIYFGEGSWLTVV.

This clone was recorded once. The chain links TRBV6-1 to TRBJ1-1; D not resolved. Germline V gives CDR1 MNHNS, CDR2 SASEGT. The V and J ends lost 3 bases and 4 bases respectively, with 9 bases between them. CDR3 size: 13 residues. The CDR3 here is CASSDLVSTEAFF. Written as DNA, the CDR3 is TGTGCCAGCAGTGATTTGGTGAGCACTGAAGCTTTCTTT.

The chain is built from TRBV11-3 and TRBJ2-1; 8 bases are shared with TRBD2. Per germline, CDR1 SGHNT and CDR2 YENEEA. J lost 5 bases, V lost 1 base, and 7 bases had no gene match. This CDR3 has 16 amino acids. CDR3 sequence: CASSLGSGTRNNEQFF. The CDR3 DNA follows: TGTGCCAGCAGCTTAGGTTCGGGGACTAGAAACAATGAGCAGTTCTTC.

Remarks on this clone: Other nucleotide sequences in the sample specify the same CDR3. The CDR3 DNA reads as TGCGCCAGCAGCCAAGTAGGCGGAACCGGGGAGCTGTTTTTT. Translated, it gives CASSQVGGTGELFF. V is TRBV4-1 and J is TRBJ2-2; D unclear. Trimming took off 1 base at V and 5 bases at J, with 8 bases between the two ends. Germline loops: CDR1 MGHRA, CDR2 YSYEKL. This CDR3 comprises 14 residues.

The rearrangement uses TRBV5-4 and TRBJ1-5; a weak D match, TRBD1 (5 bases). This CDR3 comprises 15 residues. Per the germline V gene, CDR1 is SGHNT and CDR2 is YYREEE (reference sequence). Trimming removed 0 bases from V and 6 bases from J, with 13 bases in between. This CDR3 is CASSLAPGSGQPQHF. In DNA, the CDR3 is TGTGCCAGCAGCTTGGCCCCAGGGTCGGGTCAGCCCCAGCATTTT.

V is TRBV30 and J is TRBJ1-1, with 7 bases matching TRBD1. The CDR3 has 14 amino acids. Germline V gives CDR1 GTSNPN, CDR2 SVGIG (reference sequence). Trimming took 4 bases from V and 5 from J; bases not matched to a gene: 10. The CDR3 region has the DNA TGTGCCTGGACCACAGGGGTCGGAGGGACTGAAGCTTTCTTT. Protein sequence: CAWTTGVGGTEAFF.

This rearrangement joins TRBV3-1 (or the pseudogene TRBV3-2) to TRBJ2-1; no clear D gene. This CDR3 contains 11 residues. V shed 1 base and J shed 10 bases, with 5 bases lying between them. CDR1 and CDR2 (germline): LGHDT, YNNKEL (reference sequence). The CDR3 is CASSQAGEQFF. CDR3 nucleotide sequence: TGTGCCAGCAGCCAAGCCGGGGAGCAGTTCTTC.

The V and J genes are TRBV18 and TRBJ1-5; D uncertain. Trimming pared 3 bases from V and 0 bases from J, leaving 9 bases between. Germline assignment: CDR1 KGHSH and CDR2 LQKENI. The CDR3 has 15 residues. As DNA, the CDR3 is TGTGCCAGCTCACCTACTGATTATAGCAATCAGCCCCAGCATTTT. This translates into CASSPTDYSNQPQHF.

The CDR3, as DNA: TGTGCCAGCAGCCGGACAGGTGTGAACACTGAAGCTTTCTTT. Translation gives CASSRTGVNTEAFF. V is TRBV3-1 (or the pseudogene TRBV3-2) and J is TRBJ1-1; 7 nucleotides line up with TRBD1. This CDR3 has 14 residues. Germline V gives CDR1 LGHDT, CDR2 YNNKEL (reference sequence). J lost 0 bases, V lost 4 bases, and 2 bases had no gene match.

This clone was counted between two and nine times. The rearrangement links TRBV13 to TRBJ1-2, with D maybe TRBD1 (6 bases). The CDR3 spans 13 residues. The V end was cut by 6 bases, the J end by 4 bases, with 12 bases between. Germline V gene data show CDR1 as PRHDT and CDR2 as FYEKMQ (reference sequence). The DNA of the CDR3 is TGTGCCAGCAGTCGTGACAGGTCCTATGGCTACACCTTC. Residues: CASSRDRSYGYTF.

The chain uses TRBV7-8 and TRBJ1-1; 7 nucleotides line up with TRBD1. After removal of 1 base from V and 1 base from J, the junction contained 0 bases not matched to a gene. The CDR3 runs 14 residues. CDR1 and CDR2 (germline): SGHVS, FQNEAQ. The CDR3 is CASSLDRGNTEAFF. The CDR3 DNA follows: TGTGCCAGCAGCTTAGACAGGGGGAACACTGAAGCTTTCTTT.

V gene TRBV2 combines with J gene TRBJ1-3, with D unresolved. V gave up 2 bases and J gave up 4 bases, with 6 bases separating them. Germline CDR1 reads SNHLY; CDR2 reads FYNNEI. CDR3 size: 13 residues. For the CDR3, the DNA is TGTGCCAGCAGTGAAATAGAGGGAAACACCATATATTTT. It specifies CASSEIEGNTIYF.

This clone came up once. The chain employs TRBV5-1 and TRBJ2-5, with D tentatively TRBD2 (6 bases). Germline assignment: CDR1 SGHRS and CDR2 YFSETQ. V lost 0 bases and J lost 5, with 14 bases in between. The CDR3 length is 15 residues. CDR3 coding DNA: TGCGCCAGCAGCTTGGGAAGAGCGGGCCGGGAGACCCAGTACTTC. Its protein is CASSLGRAGRETQYF.

The chain links TRBV6-5 to TRBJ2-3; the match to TRBD1 covers 7 bases. The CDR3 extends over 14 amino acids. Germline V gene data show CDR1 as MNHEY and CDR2 as SVGAGI. Trimming removed 6 bases from V and 5 bases from J; junction bases left unmatched: 8. CDR3 sequence: CASSLRQGKDTQYF. The CDR3 DNA follows: TGTGCCAGCAGCCTCCGACAGGGAAAAGATACGCAGTATTTT.

The chain carries TRBV7-2 and TRBJ1-2; D remains ambiguous. The V gene lost 2 bases and the J gene lost 3 bases, with 4 bases spanning the gap. Germline CDR1 and CDR2: SGHTA and FQGNSA. The CDR3 contains 12 residues. The CDR3 sequence: CASSLQDYGYTF. The CDR3 DNA is TGTGCCAGCAGCTTACAGGACTATGGCTACACCTTC.

J is TRBJ1-2 and V is TRBV4-2; D is perhaps TRBD1 (6 bases). The CDR3 loop spans 15 amino acids. Germline-derived CDR1 and CDR2 are LGHNA and YNFKEQ. V lost 2 bases to trimming and J lost 1 base, with 11 bases between them. CDR3 amino acids: CASSQPRQVNYGYTF. CDR3 bases: TGTGCCAGCAGCCAACCTCGACAGGTTAACTATGGCTACACCTTC.

The gene calls are TRBV5-6 and TRBJ1-1, with a weak D call TRBD1 (6 bases). Trimming took 4 bases from V and 1 from J, leaving 14 bases between them. This CDR3 spans 15 amino acids. Germline V gene sequence: CDR1 SGHDT, CDR2 YYEEEE. CDR3 amino acids: CASSQGGGRNTEAFF. The CDR3, as DNA: TGTGCCAGCAGCCAGGGAGGGGGTAGGAACACTGAAGCTTTCTTT.

The chain combines TRBV2 with TRBJ1-2; D is perhaps TRBD1 (5 bases). CDR1 SNHLY and CDR2 FYNNEI come from the germline V gene. Between the trimmed V and J ends, which lost 5 bases and 4 bases, there was a span of 14 bases. The CDR3 loop spans 14 amino acids. CDR3 nucleotide sequence: TGTGCCAGCAGTCGAGCGACAGCACCCTATGGCTACACCTTC. Protein product: CASSRATAPYGYTF.

This chain links TRBV7-2 with TRBJ1-2, with 10 nucleotides matching TRBD1. The length of the CDR3 is 14 residues. Germline CDR1 and CDR2: SGHTA and FQGNSA. Trimming cost V 1 base and J 5 bases; bases outside gene matches: 1. The CDR3 reads CASSLGGQGYGYTF. The CDR3 nucleotides are TGTGCCAGCAGCTTAGGGGGACAGGGGTATGGCTACACCTTC.

The genes are TRBV24-1 and TRBJ1-2, with TRBD1 matching 7 bases. CDR3 length: 14 amino acids. With 4 bases clipped from V and 7 bases from J, the junction kept 8 bases outside the gene matches. Germline V gives CDR1 KGHDR, CDR2 SFDVKD. The CDR3, as DNA: TGTGCCACCAGTGACTCCGACAGGGAGATTGGCTACACCTTC. Its protein product is CATSDSDREIGYTF.

This clone was detected once. The V and J genes are TRBV11-2 and TRBJ2-1; D perhaps matches TRBD2 (7 bases). Trimming pared 5 bases from V and 5 bases from J, leaving 16 bases between. Germline lookup yields CDR1 SGHAT and CDR2 FQNNGV. The CDR3 covers 15 residues. CDR3 in DNA: TGTGCCAGCAGCCCCCGGGGGGCTCTAGACAATGAGCAGTTCTTC. Encoded protein: CASSPRGALDNEQFF.

This sequence joins TRBV7-2 and TRBJ1-5, with TRBD1 matching over 7 bases. The CDR3 loop spans 15 amino acids. Germline trimming cut 1 base from V and 5 bases from J; bases unmatched to any gene: 5. From germline, CDR1 is SGHTA and CDR2 FQGNSA. CDR3 residues: CASSLVTGRYQPQHF. CDR3 coding DNA: TGTGCCAGCAGCTTAGTGACAGGGCGGTATCAGCCCCAGCATTTT. Using reference TRBV7-2 and TRBJ1-5 for the parts outside the CDR3, the full variable domain is GAGVSQSPSNKVTEKGKDVELRCDPISGHTALYWYRQSLGQGLEFLIYFQGNSAPDKSGLPSDRFSAERTGGSVSTLTIQRTQQEDSAVYLCASSLVTGRYQPQHFGDGTRLSIL.

The chain employs TRBV11-2 and TRBJ1-2, with unresolved D. V lost 1 base and J lost 4, with 7 bases in between. Germline CDR1 SGHAT, CDR2 FQNNGV. The CDR3 sequence is 13 residues long. CDR3 bases: TGTGCCAGCAGCTTAGGTCGAGGCTATGGCTACACCTTC. As protein: CASSLGRGYGYTF.

This chain connects TRBV19 to TRBJ1-2, with D perhaps TRBD1 (6 bases). The CDR3 is made up of 13 amino acids. The germline V and J ends were trimmed by 6 bases and 8 bases, with 16 bases remaining between them. Germline loops: CDR1 LNHDA, CDR2 SQIVND (reference sequence). The CDR3: CASSPRGGGGYTF. The CDR3 DNA reads TGTGCCAGTAGCCCCAGGGGTGGGGGCGGCTACACCTTC.

This chain uses TRBV5-1 with TRBJ1-5, with 7 bases lining up with TRBD1. The germline V gene encodes CDR1 SGHRS and CDR2 YFSETQ. J was trimmed by 0 bases and V by 5 bases; bases with no gene match: 5. There are 15 residues in the CDR3. The CDR3, as DNA: TGCGCCAGCAGAGGGGGCCCATATAGCAATCAGCCCCAGCATTTT. Protein sequence: CASRGGPYSNQPQHF.

This rearrangement joins TRBV11-2 to TRBJ2-6; D remains unclear. The germline V and J ends were trimmed by 5 bases and 0 bases, with 11 bases remaining between them. CDR3 length: 16 residues. CDR1 is SGHAT and CDR2 is FQNNGV in the germline V gene. The CDR3: CASSHPMSSGANVLTF. The CDR3 coding sequence is TGTGCCAGCAGCCACCCCATGAGCTCTGGGGCCAACGTCCTGACTTTC.